The entry that follows covers one TCR beta chain sequence. Its antigen target is currently unknown. No much larger clonotype is one base removed from it; base qualities were not supplied. The sample belongs to a study of identical twins (dated by TCRdb to 2016 to 2017). About the investigation overall: The study deep-sequenced TCR alpha and beta repertoires from monozygotic twins, unrelated adults of various ages and cord blood to test whether fetal clonotypes persist. Replicate twin experiments were performed at different times using different library preparation protocols to rule out contamination. Paper-wide results and their limitations: Recombination models systematically underestimated out-of-frame TCR alpha sharing in monozygotic twins but agreed with sharing between unrelated individuals. Invariant T cells such as MAIT and iNKT could partly confound zero-insertion analyses, though diverse VJ usage argued against this for most clonotypes. Because the same donors could not be followed over many years, the conclusions depended on cross-sectional statistical analysis. Compared with coincidental sharing between unrelated individuals, out-of-frame TCR alpha sequences shared between twins showed an excess of sequences with low generation probability. Abundant cord blood beta clonotypes had fewer insertions, young adult naive repertoires showed a similar but weaker trend, and memory repertoires showed no such trend. In beta out-of-frame sequences, excess twin sharing was weaker, because having fewer shared sequences lowered the signal-to-noise ratio.

Every donor was a healthy Caucasian. From the cysteine up to the phenylalanine, the CDR3 has a length of 13 residues. Kept here is only the CDR3 DNA, which spans 39 bases and is read in frame from base 1. Deletion took 8 bases off V and 5 bases off J, with a span of 14 bases between the germline ends. For CDR1 and CDR2, the germline V gene lists SNHLY and FYNNEI. The receptor library was made with 5' RACE. Sequencing relied on an Illumina HiSeq 2000. A universal primer binding site was added through template switching, and the final cDNA carried a unique molecular identifier so that TCR cDNA molecules could be counted accurately. Specific primers in the conserved constant-segment region were used to synthesize first-strand cDNA for the TCR alpha and beta chains. To control for contamination, each cDNA library was double barcoded with a SMART-Mk sample barcode plus Illumina barcodes. TruSeq adapter sequences and Illumina sample barcodes were added in two successive PCR steps. TCR alpha and beta cDNA libraries were sequenced on the Illumina HiSeq platform with custom primers. Per the original workflow: MiGEC processed the raw reads to extract unique molecular identifiers, while MiXCR was used to determine the CDR3 positions. For each individual, recombination models were inferred using an EM algorithm with the repgenHMM and IGoR tools. Shared clonotype analysis was performed with the tcR package in R, normalizing sharing by the product of cloneset sizes. To study raw recombination free of thymic and clonal selection effects, out-of-frame nonproductive sequences were analyzed. The public reads were reanalyzed by TCRdb: fastp trimming at Q25, MiXCR alignment, in-frame beta chains only. Entries are consolidated by CDR3 protein sequence, retaining the most common genes and DNA. TCRdb, rather than the study authors, made the V and J calls. For this sample the table gives roughly 1,500,000 distinct CDR3 sequences, of which less than 40% were detected only once. Of the sample, 0.25% to 0.3% is held by the ten largest clones.

Sequencing input: cord blood. The TCR sequence derives from a newborn girl in good health. The chain is assembled from TRBV2 and TRBJ2-3; the D gene is unclear. The CDR3 region reads CASFIASGDTQYF. Here is the DNA: TGTGCCAGCTTTATAGCCTCGGGAGATACGCAGTATTTT.